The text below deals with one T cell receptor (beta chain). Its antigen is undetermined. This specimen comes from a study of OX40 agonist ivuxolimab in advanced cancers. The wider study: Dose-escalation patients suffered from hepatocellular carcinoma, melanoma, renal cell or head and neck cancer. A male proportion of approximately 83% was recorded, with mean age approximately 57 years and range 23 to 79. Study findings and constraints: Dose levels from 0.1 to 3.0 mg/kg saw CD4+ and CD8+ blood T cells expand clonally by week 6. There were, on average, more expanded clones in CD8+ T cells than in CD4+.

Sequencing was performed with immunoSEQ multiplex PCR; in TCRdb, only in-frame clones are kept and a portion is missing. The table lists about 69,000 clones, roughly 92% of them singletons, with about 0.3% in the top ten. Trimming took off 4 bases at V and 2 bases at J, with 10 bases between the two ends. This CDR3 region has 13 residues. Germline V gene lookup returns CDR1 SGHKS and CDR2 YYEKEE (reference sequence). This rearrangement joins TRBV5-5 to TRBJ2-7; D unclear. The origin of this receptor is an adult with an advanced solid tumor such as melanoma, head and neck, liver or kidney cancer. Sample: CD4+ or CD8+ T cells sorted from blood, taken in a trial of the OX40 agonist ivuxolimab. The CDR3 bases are TGTGCCAGCAGCGATCTGTCGGCCTACGAGCAGTACTTC. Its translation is CASSDLSAYEQYF. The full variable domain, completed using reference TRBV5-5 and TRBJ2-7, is DAGVTQSPTHLIKTRGQQVTLRCSPISGHKSVSWYQQVLGQGPQFIFQYYEKEERGRGNFPDRFSARQFPNYSSELNVNALLLGDSALYLCASSDLSAYEQYFGPGTRLTVT.